This TCR beta chain was captured by sequencing in a study of T cell changes during pregnancy in multiple sclerosis. The method was immunoSEQ multiplex PCR; TCRdb's version includes in-frame clones alone and lacks a portion of them. The sample gives 100,000 or so clones, roughly 92% of which show up once; less than 1% is in the top ten. This CDR3 contains 14 residues. V was shortened by 3 bases and J by 3 bases, with 10 bases between the two germline ends. Germline V gene data show CDR1 as MDHEN and CDR2 as SYDVKM. This TCR was sampled from a female donor with multiple sclerosis, enrolled in a pregnancy study. The sample in question was peripheral blood, obtained after pregnancy. The gene calls are TRBV28 and TRBJ2-3; D is ambiguous. The DNA for the CDR3 is TGTGCCAGCAGTTTGTCCGGTGCGACAGATACGCAGTATTTT. This encodes CASSLSGATDTQYF.